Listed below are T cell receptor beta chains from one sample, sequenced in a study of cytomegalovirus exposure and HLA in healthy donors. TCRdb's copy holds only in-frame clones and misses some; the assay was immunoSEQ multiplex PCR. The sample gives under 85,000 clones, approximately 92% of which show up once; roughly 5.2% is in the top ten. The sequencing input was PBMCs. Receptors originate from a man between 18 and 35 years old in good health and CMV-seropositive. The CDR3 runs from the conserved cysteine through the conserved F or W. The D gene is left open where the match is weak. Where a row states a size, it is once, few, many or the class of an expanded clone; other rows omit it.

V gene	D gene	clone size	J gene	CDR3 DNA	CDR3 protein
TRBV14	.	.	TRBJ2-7	TGTGCCAGCAGCTCCGGGGGGCCCTACGAGCAGTACTTC	CASSSGGPYEQYF
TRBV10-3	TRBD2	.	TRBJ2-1	TGTGCCATCAGGAGGGGGACTAGCGGGAGGGAGAGCTCCTACAATGAGCAGTTCTTC	CAIRRGTSGRESSYNEQFF
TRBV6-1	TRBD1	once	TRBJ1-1	TGTGCCAGCAGTCCCGGGACAGGGGGCACTGAAGCTTTCTTT	CASSPGTGGTEAFF
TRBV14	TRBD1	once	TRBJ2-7	TGTGCCAGCAGCTCCGGGACAGTGTACGAGCAGTACTTC	CASSSGTVYEQYF
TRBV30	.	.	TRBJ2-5	TGTGCCTGGAGTGTAAGTTCAGGGGAGACCCAGTACTTC	CAWSVSSGETQYF
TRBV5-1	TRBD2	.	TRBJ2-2	TGCGCCAGCAGCGCCTTCCCGACTAGCGGGCTTAACACCGGGGAGCTGTTTTTT	CASSAFPTSGLNTGELFF
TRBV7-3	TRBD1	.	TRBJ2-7	TGTGCCAGCAGCTTATCACAGGGGGCCCACGAGCAGTACTTC	CASSLSQGAHEQYF
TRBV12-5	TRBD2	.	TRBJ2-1	TGTGCTAGTGGTTTGGTAGCGGGAGGCTCCTACAATGAGCAGTTCTTC	CASGLVAGGSYNEQFF
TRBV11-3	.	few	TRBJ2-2	TGTGCCAGCAGTCGAGGGGGCACCGGGGAGCTGTTTTTT	CASSRGGTGELFF
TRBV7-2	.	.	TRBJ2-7	TGTGCCAGCAGTTCCATTAAGGGGGAGCAGTACTTC	CASSSIKGEQYF
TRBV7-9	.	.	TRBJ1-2	TGTGCCAGCAGCTTGGCACAGGGCCCATTCTATGGCTACACCTTC	CASSLAQGPFYGYTF
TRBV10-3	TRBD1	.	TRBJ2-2	TGTGCCATCAGTGTAACAGGGGTGGCCGGGGAGCTGTTTTTT	CAISVTGVAGELFF
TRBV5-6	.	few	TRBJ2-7	TGTGCCAGCAGCCGAGTAGGTCAGGGAGGCTACGAGCAGTACTTC	CASSRVGQGGYEQYF
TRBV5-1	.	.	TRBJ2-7	TGCGCCAGCAGCTCCGAGGGATCCTACGAGCAGTACTTC	CASSSEGSYEQYF
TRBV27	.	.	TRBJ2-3	TGTGCCAGCAGTTCTATTGGGCCAGATACGCAGTATTTT	CASSSIGPDTQYF
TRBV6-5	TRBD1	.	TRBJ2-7	TGTGCCAGCAGTTACCGCCGGGACAGGGGGCCCGAGCAGTACTTC	CASSYRRDRGPEQYF
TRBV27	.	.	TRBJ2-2	TGTGCCAGCACCCGGGACTTTGCGAACACCGGGGAGCTGTTTTTT	CASTRDFANTGELFF
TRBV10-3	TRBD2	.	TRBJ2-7	TGTGCCATCAGGGACGGGACTAGCGCATTCAGGTACTTC	CAIRDGTSAFRYF
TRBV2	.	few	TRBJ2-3	TGTGCCATCTTAAAGGGGGAGTTTAGCACAGATACGCAGTATTTT	CAILKGEFSTDTQYF
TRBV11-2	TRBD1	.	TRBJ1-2	TGTGCCAGCCTTCGGAGACCAGGACAGGGCTATGGCTACACCTTC	CASLRRPGQGYGYTF
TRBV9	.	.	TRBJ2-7	TGTGCCAGCACCCGGGGGGCAGGGCCCTACGAGCAGTACTTC	CASTRGAGPYEQYF
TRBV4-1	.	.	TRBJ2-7	TGCGCCAGCAGCCAAGAAGGGACATTCACCTACGAGCAGTACTTC	CASSQEGTFTYEQYF
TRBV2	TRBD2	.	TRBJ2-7	TGTGCCAGCAAACTAGCGGGGGGCTACGAGCAGTACTTC	CASKLAGGYEQYF
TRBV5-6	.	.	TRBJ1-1	TGTGCCAGCAGCACGCCAATGAGACTGATGAACACTGAAGCTTTCTTT	CASSTPMRLMNTEAFF
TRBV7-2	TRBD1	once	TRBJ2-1	TGTGCCAGCAGCTTAGGGACAGGGATTTACAATGAGCAGTTCTTC	CASSLGTGIYNEQFF
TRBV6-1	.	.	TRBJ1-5	TGTGCCAGCACTCTCGGGGTTGTCGGCAATCAGCCCCAGCATTTT	CASTLGVVGNQPQHF
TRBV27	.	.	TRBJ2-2	TGTGCCAGCAGTTTAACCAGGGCGAACACCGGGGAGCTGTTTTTT	CASSLTRANTGELFF
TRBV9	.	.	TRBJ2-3	TGTGCCAGCAGCGTAGAATGGACAGCCTTTGGTACGCAGTATTTT	CASSVEWTAFGTQYF
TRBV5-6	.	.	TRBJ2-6	TGTGCCAGCAGCTTGGCCAGTTCCGTCCTGACTTTC	CASSLASSVLTF
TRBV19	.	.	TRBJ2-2	TGTGCCAGTAGTATAGGGGTAGCGCCGAACACCGGGGAGCTGTTTTTT	CASSIGVAPNTGELFF
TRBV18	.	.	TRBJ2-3	TGTGCCAGCTCACCATCCCGGGGCACAGATACGCAGTATTTT	CASSPSRGTDTQYF
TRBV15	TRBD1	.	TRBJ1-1	TGTGCCACCAGCAGAGAAGGGACAGTGTTCACTGAAGCTTTCTTT	CATSREGTVFTEAFF
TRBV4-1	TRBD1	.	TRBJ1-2	TGCGCCAGCAGCCAAACCCTCAGGGGGAACTATGGCTACACCTTC	CASSQTLRGNYGYTF
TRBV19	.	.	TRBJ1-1	TGTGCCAGTAGTATCCAGGGTATTGCCACTGAAGCTTTCTTT	CASSIQGIATEAFF
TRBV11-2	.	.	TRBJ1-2	TGTGCCAGCAGCTTATACAGGAACAACTATGGCTACACCTTC	CASSLYRNNYGYTF
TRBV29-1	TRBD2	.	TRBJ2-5	TGCAGCGTTGCCCTGACAGCGGGAGGGAGGGGGGAGACCCAGTACTTC	CSVALTAGGRGETQYF
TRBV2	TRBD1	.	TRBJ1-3	TGTGCCAGCAGTGAAACAGGGGCAAGCTCTGGAAACACCATATATTTT	CASSETGASSGNTIYF
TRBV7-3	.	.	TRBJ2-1	TGTGCCAGCAGCTTCCAATCCTACAATGAGCAGTTCTTC	CASSFQSYNEQFF
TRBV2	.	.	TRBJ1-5	TGTGCCAGCATGACAGACGGTATTTTATTCGGCAATCAGCCCCAGCATTTT	CASMTDGILFGNQPQHF
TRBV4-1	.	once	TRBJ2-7	TGCGCCAGCAGCCAAGGGAGGGCAGGGACCTACGAGCAGTACTTC	CASSQGRAGTYEQYF
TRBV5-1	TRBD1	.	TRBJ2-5	TGCGCCAGCAGTTCGGGACAGATCCAAGAGACCCAGTACTTC	CASSSGQIQETQYF
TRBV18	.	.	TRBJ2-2	TGTGCCAGCTCACCGGACCGTCAGGGGATAGCGAACACCGGGGAGCTGTTTTTT	CASSPDRQGIANTGELFF